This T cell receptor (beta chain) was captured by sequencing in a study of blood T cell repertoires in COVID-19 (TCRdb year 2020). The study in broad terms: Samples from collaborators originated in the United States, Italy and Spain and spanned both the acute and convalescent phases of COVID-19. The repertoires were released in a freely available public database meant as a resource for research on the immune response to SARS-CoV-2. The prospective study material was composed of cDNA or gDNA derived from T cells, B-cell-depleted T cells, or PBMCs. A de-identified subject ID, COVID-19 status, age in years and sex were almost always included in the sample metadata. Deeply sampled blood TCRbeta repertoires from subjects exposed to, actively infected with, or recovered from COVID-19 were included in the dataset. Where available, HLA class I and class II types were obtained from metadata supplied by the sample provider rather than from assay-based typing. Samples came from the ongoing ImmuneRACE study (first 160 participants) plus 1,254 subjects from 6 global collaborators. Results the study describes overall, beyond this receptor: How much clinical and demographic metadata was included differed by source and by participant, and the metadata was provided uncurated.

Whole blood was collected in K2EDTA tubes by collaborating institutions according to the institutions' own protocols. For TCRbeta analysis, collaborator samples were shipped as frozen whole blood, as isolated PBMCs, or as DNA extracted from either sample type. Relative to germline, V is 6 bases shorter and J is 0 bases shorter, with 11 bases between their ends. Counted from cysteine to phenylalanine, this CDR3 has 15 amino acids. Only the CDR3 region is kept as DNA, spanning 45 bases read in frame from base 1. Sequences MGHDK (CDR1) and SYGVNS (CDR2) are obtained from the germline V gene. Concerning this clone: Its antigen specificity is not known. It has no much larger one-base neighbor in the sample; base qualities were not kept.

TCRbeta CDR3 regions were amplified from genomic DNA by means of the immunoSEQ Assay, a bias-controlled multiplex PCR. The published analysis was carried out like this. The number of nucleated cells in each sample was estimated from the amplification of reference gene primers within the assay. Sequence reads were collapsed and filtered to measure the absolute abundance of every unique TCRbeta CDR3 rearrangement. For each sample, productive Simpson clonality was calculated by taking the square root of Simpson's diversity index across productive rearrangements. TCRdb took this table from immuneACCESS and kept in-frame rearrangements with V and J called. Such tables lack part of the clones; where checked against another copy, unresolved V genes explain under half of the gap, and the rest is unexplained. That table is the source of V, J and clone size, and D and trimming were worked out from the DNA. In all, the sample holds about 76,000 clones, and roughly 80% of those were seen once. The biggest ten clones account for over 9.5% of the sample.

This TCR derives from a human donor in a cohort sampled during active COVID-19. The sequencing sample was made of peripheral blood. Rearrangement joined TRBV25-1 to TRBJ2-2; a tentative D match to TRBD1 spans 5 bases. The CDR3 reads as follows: CASSPTAPNTGELFF. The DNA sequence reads TGTGCCAGCAGCCCGACAGCCCCGAACACCGGGGAGCTGTTTTTT.